These 14 T cell receptor beta chains were all obtained from the same sample, sequenced in a study of cytomegalovirus exposure and HLA in healthy donors. PCR was performed using 60 Vbeta and 13 Jbeta primers. Here immunoSEQ multiplex PCR was the method, and the copy in TCRdb shows in-frame clones only, minus some. The sample has 120,000 or so clones; over 60% are singletons. The source material was PBMCs. The source is a young man in good health and CMV-seronegative.

This clone was seen a single time. The V call is TRBV27, the J call TRBJ2-7, with TRBD1 matching 9 bases. The junction had 7 bases not matched to a gene; V was cut back by 5 bases and J by 2 bases. This CDR3 region has 15 residues. Germline CDR1 is MNHEY and CDR2 is SMNVEV (reference sequence). CDR3 in amino acids: CASSPGTGYTYEQYF. CDR3 nucleotides: TGTGCCAGCAGTCCTGGGACAGGGTACACCTACGAGCAGTACTTC.

V is TRBV6-4 and J is TRBJ2-2; 9 bases line up with TRBD1. Germline values: CDR1 MRHNA, CDR2 SNTAGT. V lost 6 bases to trimming and J lost 2 bases; unmatched junction nucleotides: 1. The CDR3 runs 14 residues. Written as DNA, the CDR3 is TGTGCCAGCAGACAGGGGGCAAACACCGGGGAGCTGTTTTTT. Its protein product is CASRQGANTGELFF.

The gene calls are TRBV29-1 and TRBJ2-3; 7 bases line up with TRBD1. This CDR3 is built from 14 residues. V lost 2 bases to trimming and J lost 2 bases; unmatched junction nucleotides: 4. CDR1 and CDR2 from the germline V gene are SQVTM and ANQGSEA. The CDR3 is CSVERDSATDTQYF. CDR3 in DNA: TGCAGCGTTGAACGGGACAGCGCCACAGATACGCAGTATTTT.

V gene TRBV13 combines with J gene TRBJ2-2, with unresolved D. The CDR3 has 12 amino acids. CDR1 and CDR2 from the germline V gene are PRHDT and FYEKMQ (reference sequence). With 5 bases removed from V and 2 bases from J, the gap between germline ends came to 3 bases. CDR3: CASSQNTGELFF. The CDR3 DNA follows: TGTGCCAGCAGCCAAAACACCGGGGAGCTGTTTTTT. The variable domain in full, completed from reference TRBV13 and TRBJ2-2, reads AAGVIQSPRHLIKEKRETATLKCYPIPRHDTVYWYQQGPGQDPQFLISFYEKMQSDKGSIPDRFSAQQFSDYHSELNMSSLELGDSALYFCASSQNTGELFFGEGSRLTVL.

The chain links TRBV7-2 to TRBJ2-5; 10 positions match TRBD1. The CDR3 covers 16 residues. Germline assignment: CDR1 SGHTA and CDR2 FQGNSA. With V trimmed by 3 bases and J by 1 base, 5 bases remained unmatched. CDR3 in DNA: TGTGCCAGCAGCTTCCAGACAGGGGGCTCCCAAGAGACCCAGTACTTC. Protein sequence: CASSFQTGGSQETQYF.

The rearrangement links TRBV6-5 to TRBJ1-2, with D perhaps TRBD1 (6 bases). Germline V gene lookup returns CDR1 MNHEY and CDR2 SVGAGI. CDR3 size: 13 residues. Trimming pared 2 bases from V and 4 bases from J, leaving 8 bases between. CDR3 region: CASSYRQAYGYTF. In nucleotides, the CDR3 is TGTGCCAGCAGTTACCGACAGGCCTATGGCTACACCTTC.

V and J are TRBV6-5 and TRBJ1-2; 11 nucleotides match TRBD1. CDR3 length: 14 amino acids. V dropped 5 bases and J dropped 7; count of bases not matched to a gene: 6. Germline lookup yields CDR1 MNHEY and CDR2 SVGAGI. Written as DNA, the CDR3 is TGTGCCAGCAGTGGGACAGGGGGACTGTTTGGCTACACCTTC. Protein sequence: CASSGTGGLFGYTF.

This chain joins TRBV2 and TRBJ1-1, with D perhaps matching TRBD1 (5 bases). With 7 bases removed from V and 7 bases from J, the gap between germline ends came to 19 bases. The CDR3 covers 14 residues. Germline assignment: CDR1 SNHLY and CDR2 FYNNEI. CDR3 sequence: CASTAGIGRGEAFF. As DNA, the CDR3 is TGTGCCAGCACTGCAGGTATCGGGAGGGGTGAAGCTTTCTTT.

This clone has just a few counts. The genes are TRBV5-1 and TRBJ2-3; D is perhaps TRBD2 (5 bases). The V end was cut by 1 base, the J end by 2 bases, with 11 bases between. There are 15 residues in the CDR3. Germline V gene lookup returns CDR1 SGHRS and CDR2 YFSETQ. CDR3 protein: CASSLFPRDTDTQYF. The DNA for the CDR3 is TGCGCCAGCAGCTTGTTTCCCCGGGACACAGATACGCAGTATTTT. Based on the CDR3 plus reference TRBV5-1 and TRBJ2-3, the full variable domain is KAGVTQTPRYLIKTRGQQVTLSCSPISGHRSVSWYQQTPGQGLQFLFEYFSETQRNKGNFPGRFSGRQFSNSRSEMNVSTLELGDSALYLCASSLFPRDTDTQYFGPGTRLTVL.

In DNA form, the CDR3 reads TGTGCCAGCAGCTTAACAGGCACCAAAACAGATACGCAGTATTTT. Translating gives CASSLTGTKTDTQYF. The rearrangement uses TRBV7-9 and TRBJ2-3; the D gene is possibly TRBD1 (5 bases). The CDR3 runs to 15 residues. From germline, CDR1 is SEHNR and CDR2 FQNEAQ (reference sequence). Trimming removed 2 bases at V and 3 bases at J, with 12 bases between.

The chain links TRBV9 to TRBJ2-5; 7 nucleotides line up with TRBD1. CDR3 length: 13 amino acids. The V gene end was trimmed by 3 bases and the J gene end by 3 bases; junction bases not matched to a gene: 2. Germline CDR1 is SGDLS and CDR2 is YYNGEE. The CDR3 sequence: CASSEGQKETQYF. DNA for the CDR3: TGTGCCAGCAGCGAGGGACAGAAAGAGACCCAGTACTTC.

J is TRBJ2-4 and V is TRBV7-9, with TRBD1 matching over 7 bases. The germline V gene encodes CDR1 SEHNR and CDR2 FQNEAQ (reference sequence). The CDR3 loop spans 18 amino acids. Unmatched junction bases numbered 10, after V lost 1 base and J lost 1 base. The DNA for the CDR3 is TGTGCCAGCAGCTTAGATCTTACGAGCAGGGGGGCCAAAAACATTCAGTACTTC. Translation: CASSLDLTSRGAKNIQYF.

The chain has TRBV6-5 and TRBJ1-1, with 8 bases fitting TRBD1. Germline CDR1 reads MNHEY; CDR2 reads SVGAGI. CDR3 size: 15 residues. J lost 5 bases, V lost 6 bases, and 11 bases had no gene match. CDR3: CASSQPGQGRTEAFF. The CDR3 DNA follows: TGTGCCAGCAGCCAACCCGGACAGGGTCGAACTGAAGCTTTCTTT.

A note on this clone: The junction departs from germline at one end; a sequencing error may be responsible. J is TRBJ2-7 and V is TRBV27, with 8 bases aligning to TRBD1. Per the germline V gene, CDR1 is MNHEY and CDR2 is SMNVEV (reference sequence). This CDR3 region has 12 residues. The CDR3 DNA follows: TGTGCCAGCAGTTTATCGGGCAGGGGGCCTAATTTC. Translating it yields CASSLSGRGPNF.